This TCR beta chain was obtained from a study of cytomegalovirus exposure and HLA in healthy donors. Worth noting for this clone: Its antigen is undetermined.

Findings and caveats of the study: An analysis that came later showed most CMV-associated TCR beta chains appearing HLA-restricted. The likely origin of a cluster of highly shared sequence variants was a sequencing artifact.

In the PCR, 60 Vbeta and 13 Jbeta primers were used. Sequenced by immunoSEQ multiplex PCR; TCRdb stores in-frame clones only, minus some. Counted here are 170,000 or so clones, around three quarters occurring once; the ten biggest clones make up roughly 0.65%. The CDR3 loop spans 17 amino acids. V was clipped by 1 base and J by 0 bases; unmatched bases: 7. Germline assignment: CDR1 SGHDT and CDR2 YYEEEE. The source is a boy younger than 18 in good health and CMV-seronegative. This sequence joins TRBV5-6 and TRBJ1-1, with 9 nucleotides matching TRBD1. Sequencing input: PBMCs. The DNA for the CDR3 is TGTGCCAGCAGCTTGAGGGGGACAGGGCTTATGAACACTGAAGCTTTCTTT. The encoded protein is CASSLRGTGLMNTEAFF.